This T cell receptor beta chain was recovered during a study of beta chain features in type 1 diabetes. Sequenced material consisted of expressed TCRB transcripts (all of the isolated RNA was reverse transcribed). Generated by immunoSEQ multiplex PCR, the TCRdb table keeps only in-frame clones and is missing some. The data contain about 340,000 clones, roughly 8% of them seen just once; the ten biggest clones take up more than 0.4%. This CDR3 is 14 amino acids long. CDR1 is SEHNR, CDR2 FQNEAQ, per germline (reference sequence). V was cut by 5 bases and J by 7 bases, with 17 bases left in between. The TCR was taken from a woman between 18 and 30 years old in good health. The sample taken for sequencing was central memory CD4+ T cells from blood. The chain is built from TRBV7-9 and TRBJ1-2; the D is unclear. CDR3 in DNA: TGTGCCAGCAGCGTAGAAGGTTGGGGTGTTGGCTACACCTTC. As protein: CASSVEGWGVGYTF.